The clone carrying this T cell receptor beta chain ranks as medium-sized. The target antigen is unknown. The data were taken from a study of CD8 T cells in ankylosing spondylitis. Library preparation for TCR beta used quantitative 5'-RACE with molecular barcodes. MiXCR, applied by TCRdb to the 5' RACE reads, yields one record per CDR3 protein. Among some 13,000 distinct CDR3 sequences, approximately 3% were seen once, and the ten largest hold under 9%. Germline V gives CDR1 WNHNN, CDR2 SYGVQD (reference sequence). Trimming shortened V by 10 bases and J by 4 bases, and 14 bases separated the two germline ends. This CDR3 has 12 residues. Overall study results and limits: Several of the motif variants were reported before in synovial fluid and blood from reactive arthritis.

Material: blood, either unsorted or a sorted T cell fraction (not recorded which). The rearrangement links TRBV10-1 to TRBJ2-7, with D possibly TRBD1 on 8 matching bases. The receptor was derived from a male donor with ankylosing spondylitis or in good health (not recorded which). The CDR3 sequence: CAKEQGGYEQYF. The DNA of the CDR3 is TGCGCCAAGGAACAGGGGGGGTACGAGCAGTACTTC.